This TCR beta chain was observed in a study of blood T cell repertoires in COVID-19. Study-level background: Sites in the United States, Italy and Spain provided acute and convalescent COVID-19 samples.

Trimming cost V 5 bases and J 7 bases; bases outside gene matches: 7. CDR3 size: 14 residues. Germline V CDR1 and CDR2: MNHEY, SMNVEV (reference sequence). Per the authors' pipeline: Estimates of nucleated cell counts were drawn from the amplification of reference gene primers. Assay: immunoSEQ multiplex PCR; the TCRdb copy retains only in-frame clones and omits some. That table is the source of V, J and clone size, and D and trimming were worked out from the DNA. The top ten hold around a quarter of the sample, which has roughly 170,000 clones, roughly nine tenths seen once. The sequence was obtained from a man aged 55 to 70 with acute or convalescent COVID-19. The J gene is TRBJ1-4, the V gene TRBV27; 7 nucleotides match TRBD1. Sequenced material: peripheral blood. DNA of the CDR3: TGTGCCAGCAGTCGACAGGGTCGGATTGAAAAACTGTTTTTT. Translation: CASSRQGRIEKLFF.